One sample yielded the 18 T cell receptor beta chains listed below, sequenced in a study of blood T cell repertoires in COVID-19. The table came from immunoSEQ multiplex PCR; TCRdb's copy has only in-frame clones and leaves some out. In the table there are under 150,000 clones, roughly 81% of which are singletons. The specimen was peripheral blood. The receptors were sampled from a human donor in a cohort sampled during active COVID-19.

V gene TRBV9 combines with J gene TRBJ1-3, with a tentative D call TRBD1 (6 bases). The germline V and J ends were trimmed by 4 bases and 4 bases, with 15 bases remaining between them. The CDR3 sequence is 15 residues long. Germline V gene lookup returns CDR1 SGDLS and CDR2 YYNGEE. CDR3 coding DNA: TGTGCCAGCAGCCAAGCGGGGGCAGGGGGAAACACCATATATTTT. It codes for CASSQAGAGGNTIYF. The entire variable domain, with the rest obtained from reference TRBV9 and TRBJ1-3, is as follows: DSGVTQTPKHLITATGQRVTLRCSPRSGDLSVYWYQQSLDQGLQFLIQYYNGEERAKGNILERFSAQQFPDLHSELNLSSLELGDSALYFCASSQAGAGGNTIYFGEGSWLTVV.

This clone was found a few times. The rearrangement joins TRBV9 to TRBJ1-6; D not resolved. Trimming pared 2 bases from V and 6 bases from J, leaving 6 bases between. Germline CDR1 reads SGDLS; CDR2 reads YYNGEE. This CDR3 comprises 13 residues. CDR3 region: CASSVAGNSPLHF. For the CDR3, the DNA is TGTGCCAGCAGCGTGGCAGGTAATTCACCCCTCCACTTT.

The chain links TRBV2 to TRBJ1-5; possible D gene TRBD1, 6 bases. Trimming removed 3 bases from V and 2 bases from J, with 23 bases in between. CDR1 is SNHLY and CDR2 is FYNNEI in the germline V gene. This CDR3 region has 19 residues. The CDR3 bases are TGTGCCAGCAGTGAGCCGGGGGGCAGACCCACGACAGGCAATCAGCCCCAGCATTTT. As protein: CASSEPGGRPTTGNQPQHF.

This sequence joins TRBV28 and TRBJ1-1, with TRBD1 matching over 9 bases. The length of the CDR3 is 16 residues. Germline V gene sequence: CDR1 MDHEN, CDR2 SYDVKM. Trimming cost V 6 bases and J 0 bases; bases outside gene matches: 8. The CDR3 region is CASRGEQGALNTEAFF. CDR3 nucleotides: TGTGCCAGCAGAGGGGAACAGGGGGCTCTGAACACTGAAGCTTTCTTT.

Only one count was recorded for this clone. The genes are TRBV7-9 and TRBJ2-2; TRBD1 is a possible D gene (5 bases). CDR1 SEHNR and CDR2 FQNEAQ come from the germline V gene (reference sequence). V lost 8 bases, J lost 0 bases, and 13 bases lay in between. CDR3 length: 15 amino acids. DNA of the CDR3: TGTGCCAGCTTGGTGGGGCGATCGAACACCGGGGAGCTGTTTTTT. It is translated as CASLVGRSNTGELFF.

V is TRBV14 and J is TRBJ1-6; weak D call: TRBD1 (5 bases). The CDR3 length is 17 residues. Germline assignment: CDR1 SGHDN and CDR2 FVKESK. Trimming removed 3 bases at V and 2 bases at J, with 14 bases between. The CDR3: CASSHPQQGPYNSPLHF. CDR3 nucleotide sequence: TGTGCCAGCAGCCACCCACAGCAGGGTCCCTATAATTCACCCCTCCACTTT.

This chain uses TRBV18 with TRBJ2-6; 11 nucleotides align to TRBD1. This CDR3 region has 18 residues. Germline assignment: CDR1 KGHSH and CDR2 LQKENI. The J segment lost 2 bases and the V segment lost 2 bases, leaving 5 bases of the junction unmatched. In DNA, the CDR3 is TGTGCCAGCTCACCAACACGGACAGGGGGCGCTGGGGCCAACGTCCTGACTTTC. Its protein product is CASSPTRTGGAGANVLTF.

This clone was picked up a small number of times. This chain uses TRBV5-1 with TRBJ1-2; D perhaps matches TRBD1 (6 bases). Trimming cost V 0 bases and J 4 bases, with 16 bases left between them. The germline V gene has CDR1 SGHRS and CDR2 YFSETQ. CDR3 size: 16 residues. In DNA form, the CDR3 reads TGCGCCAGCAGCTTGGAGGGTGATTCAGGGGCCTATGGCTACACCTTC. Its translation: CASSLEGDSGAYGYTF.

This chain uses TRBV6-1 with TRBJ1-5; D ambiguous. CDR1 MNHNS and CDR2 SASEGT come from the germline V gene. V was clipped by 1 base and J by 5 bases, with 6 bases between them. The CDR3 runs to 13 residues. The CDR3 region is CASSEVLYQPQHF. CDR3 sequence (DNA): TGTGCCAGCAGTGAAGTCCTGTATCAGCCCCAGCATTTT.

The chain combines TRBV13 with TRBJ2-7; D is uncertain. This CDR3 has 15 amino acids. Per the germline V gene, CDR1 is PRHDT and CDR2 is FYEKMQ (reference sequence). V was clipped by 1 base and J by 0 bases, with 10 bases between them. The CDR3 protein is CASSLVAVDSYEQYF. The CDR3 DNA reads TGTGCCAGCAGCTTAGTAGCAGTCGACTCCTACGAGCAGTACTTC.

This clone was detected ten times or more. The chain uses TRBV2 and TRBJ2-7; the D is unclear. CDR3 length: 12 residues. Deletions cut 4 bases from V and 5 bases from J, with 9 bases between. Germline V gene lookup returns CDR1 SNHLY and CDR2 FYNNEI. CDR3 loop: CASSGVRNEQYF. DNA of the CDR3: TGTGCCAGCAGTGGAGTGAGGAACGAGCAGTACTTC.

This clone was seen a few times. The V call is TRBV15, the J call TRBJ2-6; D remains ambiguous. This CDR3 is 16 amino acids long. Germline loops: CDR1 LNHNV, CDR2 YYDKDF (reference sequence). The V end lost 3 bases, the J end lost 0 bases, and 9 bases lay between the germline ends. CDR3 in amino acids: CATSRASGSGANVLTF. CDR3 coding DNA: TGTGCCACCAGCAGGGCCAGTGGCTCTGGGGCCAACGTCCTGACTTTC.

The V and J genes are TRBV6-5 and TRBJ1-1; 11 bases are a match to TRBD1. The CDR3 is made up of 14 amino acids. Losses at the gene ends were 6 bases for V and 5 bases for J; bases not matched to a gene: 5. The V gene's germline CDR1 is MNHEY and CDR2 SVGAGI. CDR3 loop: CASSTRDRGTEAFF. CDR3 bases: TGTGCCAGCAGCACCCGGGACAGGGGGACTGAAGCTTTCTTT.

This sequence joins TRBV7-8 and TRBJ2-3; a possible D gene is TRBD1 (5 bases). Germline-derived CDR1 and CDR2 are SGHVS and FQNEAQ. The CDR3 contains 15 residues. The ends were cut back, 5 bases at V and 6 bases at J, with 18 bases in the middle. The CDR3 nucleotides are TGTGCCAGCAGCCTGGCGACCCAGCCAGGGGATACGCAGTATTTT. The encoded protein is CASSLATQPGDTQYF.

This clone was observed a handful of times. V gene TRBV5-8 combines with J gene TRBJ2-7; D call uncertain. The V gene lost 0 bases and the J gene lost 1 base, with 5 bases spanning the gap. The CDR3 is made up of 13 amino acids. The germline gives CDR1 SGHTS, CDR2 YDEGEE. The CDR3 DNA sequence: TGTGCCAGCAGCTTGGCCGAGTCCTACGAGCAGTACTTC. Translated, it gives CASSLAESYEQYF. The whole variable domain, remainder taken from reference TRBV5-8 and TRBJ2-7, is EAGVTQSPTHLIKTRGQQATLRCSPISGHTSVYWYQQALGLGLQFLLWYDEGEERNRGNFPPRFSGRQFPNYSSELNVNALELEDSALYLCASSLAESYEQYFGPGTRLTVT.

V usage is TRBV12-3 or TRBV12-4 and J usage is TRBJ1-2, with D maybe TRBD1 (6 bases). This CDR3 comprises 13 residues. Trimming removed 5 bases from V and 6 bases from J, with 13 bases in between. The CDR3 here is CASSPGTLNGYTF. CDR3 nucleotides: TGTGCCAGCAGTCCCGGGACACTGAATGGCTACACCTTC.

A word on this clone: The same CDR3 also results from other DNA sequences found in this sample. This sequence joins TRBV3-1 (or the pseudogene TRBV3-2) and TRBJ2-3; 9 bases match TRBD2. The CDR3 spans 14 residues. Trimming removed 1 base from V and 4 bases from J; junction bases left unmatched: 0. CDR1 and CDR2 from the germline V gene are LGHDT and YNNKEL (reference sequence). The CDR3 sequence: CASSQGGGADTQYF. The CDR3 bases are TGTGCCAGCAGCCAAGGCGGGGGGGCAGATACGCAGTATTTT.

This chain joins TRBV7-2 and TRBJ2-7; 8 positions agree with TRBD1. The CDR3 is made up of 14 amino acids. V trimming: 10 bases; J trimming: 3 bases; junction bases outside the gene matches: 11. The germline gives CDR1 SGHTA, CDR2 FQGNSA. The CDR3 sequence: CATQPGTGFYEQYF. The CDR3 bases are TGTGCCACCCAACCCGGGACAGGATTCTACGAGCAGTACTTC.